The clone carrying this T cell receptor beta chain was seen at least ten times. Its antigen is not identified. These data belong to a study of T cells after yellow fever vaccination. Study-level information: In the case of low-cell-number fractions, SMART-Seq v4 Ultra Low Input was used for preparation.

Study-wide results and limits: High-abundance clonotypes from the bulk population could contaminate FACS-sorted repertoires. The CD4 compartment and the CD8 compartment contained a small share of clonotypes in common.

The authors made TCR cDNA by 5'RACE template switching, adding a universal primer site and UMIs. TCRdb itself ran the 5' RACE reads through MiXCR, one entry per CDR3 protein. The sample lists 300,000 to 450,000 distinct CDR3 sequences, approximately 6% occurring once. The CDR3 spans 15 residues. Germline CDR1 and CDR2: SGHDT and YYEEEE. V lost 1 base, J lost 7 bases, and 9 bases stayed unmatched. The receptor was isolated from a man aged 30-40 years who received the YFV17D yellow fever vaccine. This sample comprised PBMCs, obtained 5 days after the yellow fever booster vaccination. The chain has TRBV5-6 and TRBJ1-2, with 8 bases lining up with TRBD1. CDR3 loop: CASSLLDRERGGYTF. CDR3 nucleotides: TGTGCCAGCAGCTTGTTGGACAGGGAAAGAGGTGGCTACACCTTC. Drawing the rest from reference TRBV5-6 and TRBJ1-2, the complete variable domain is DAGVTQSPTHLIKTRGQQVTLRCSPKSGHDTVSWYQQALGQGPQFIFQYYEEEERQRGNFPDRFSGHQFPNYSSELNVNALLLGDSALYLCASSLLDRERGGYTFGSGTRLTVV.